This T cell receptor (beta chain) was documented in a study of beta chain features in type 1 diabetes. A CD45RO/CCR7/CD25/CD127/CD95/CD27 panel sorted naive, central memory, regulatory and stem cell-like memory CD4+ cells. This clone has more than one count but fewer than ten. The isolated RNA, all of it, was reverse transcribed, so expressed TCRB transcripts were what got sequenced. Clones were sequenced by immunoSEQ multiplex PCR, and TCRdb holds only the in-frame ones, with some missing. The sample shows approximately 250,000 clones, about 14% of them seen only once. The source is a woman aged 35 to 49 in good health. Sequenced: naive CD4+ T cells from blood.

The CDR3 is CASSYSGTSGAYEQYF. In DNA, the CDR3 is TGCGCCAGCAGCTACTCCGGGACTAGCGGGGCCTACGAGCAGTACTTC. V gene TRBV4-1 combines with J gene TRBJ2-7, with 13 bases matching TRBD2. The germline gives CDR1 MGHRA, CDR2 YSYEKL. Trimming took 5 bases from V and 2 from J; bases not matched to a gene: 6. This CDR3 is built from 16 residues.